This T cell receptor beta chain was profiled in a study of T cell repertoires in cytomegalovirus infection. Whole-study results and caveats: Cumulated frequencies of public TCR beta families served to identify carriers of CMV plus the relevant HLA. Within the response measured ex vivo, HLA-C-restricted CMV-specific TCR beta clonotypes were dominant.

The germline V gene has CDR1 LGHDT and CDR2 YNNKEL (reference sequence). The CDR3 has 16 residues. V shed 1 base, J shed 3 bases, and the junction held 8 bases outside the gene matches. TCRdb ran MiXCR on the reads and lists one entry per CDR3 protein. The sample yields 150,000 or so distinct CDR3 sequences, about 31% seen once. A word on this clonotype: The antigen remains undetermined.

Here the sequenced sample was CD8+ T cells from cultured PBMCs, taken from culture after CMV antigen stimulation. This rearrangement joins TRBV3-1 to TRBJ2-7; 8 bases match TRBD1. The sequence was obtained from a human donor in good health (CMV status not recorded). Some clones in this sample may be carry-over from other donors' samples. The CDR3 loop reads CASSQAGQGQIYEQYF. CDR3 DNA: TGTGCCAGCAGCCAAGCTGGACAGGGCCAAATCTACGAGCAGTACTTC.